Listed here is a single T cell receptor beta chain. Assay used: immunoSEQ multiplex PCR; TCRdb lists only in-frame clones, some missing. Of under 20,000 clones listed, roughly 86% are singletons. The data derive from a study of blood T cell repertoires in COVID-19. This CDR3 region has 13 residues. V lost 8 bases to trimming and J lost 6 bases, with 17 bases between them. Per the germline V gene, CDR1 is MDHEN and CDR2 is SYDVKM. This TCR came from a human donor in a cohort sampled during active COVID-19. The donor label of this sample is uncertain. The chain couples TRBV28 to TRBJ2-7, with a tentative D call TRBD2 (6 bases). Sequences were obtained from peripheral blood. CDR3: CASGEVTASEQYF. The CDR3 bases are TGTGCCAGCGGGGAGGTCACCGCCTCCGAGCAGTACTTC.